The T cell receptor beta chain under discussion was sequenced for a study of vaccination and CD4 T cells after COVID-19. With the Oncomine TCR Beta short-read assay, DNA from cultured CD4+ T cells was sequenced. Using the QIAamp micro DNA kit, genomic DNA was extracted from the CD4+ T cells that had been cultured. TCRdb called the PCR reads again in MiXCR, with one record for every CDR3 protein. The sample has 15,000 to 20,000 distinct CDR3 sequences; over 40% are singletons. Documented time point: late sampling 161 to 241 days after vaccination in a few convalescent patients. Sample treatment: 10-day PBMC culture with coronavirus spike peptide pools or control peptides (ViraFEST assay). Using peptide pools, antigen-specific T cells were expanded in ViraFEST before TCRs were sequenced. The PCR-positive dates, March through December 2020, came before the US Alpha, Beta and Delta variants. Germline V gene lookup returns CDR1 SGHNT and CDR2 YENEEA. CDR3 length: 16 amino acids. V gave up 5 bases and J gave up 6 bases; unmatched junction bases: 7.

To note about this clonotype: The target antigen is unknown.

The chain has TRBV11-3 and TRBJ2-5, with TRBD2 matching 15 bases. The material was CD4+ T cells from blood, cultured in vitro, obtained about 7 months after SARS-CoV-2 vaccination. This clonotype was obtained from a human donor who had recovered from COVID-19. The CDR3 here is CASSPRGLAGGKTQYF. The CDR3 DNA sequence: TGTGCCAGCAGCCCAAGAGGACTAGCGGGGGGGAAGACCCAGTACTTC.